These 26 T cell receptor beta chains were sequenced from one sample in a study of blood T cell repertoires in COVID-19. Measured with immunoSEQ multiplex PCR; TCRdb has only the in-frame clones, and not every one. The sample comprises more than 95,000 clones, roughly 80% of which are singletons, and approximately 18% rests with the top ten. The sequenced sample consisted of peripheral blood. The receptor set was obtained from an elderly man with acute or convalescent COVID-19.

This chain links TRBV2 with TRBJ2-1, with D possibly being TRBD1 (6 bases). V was clipped by 6 bases and J by 3 bases, with 15 bases between them. This CDR3 region has 15 residues. Germline V CDR1 and CDR2: SNHLY, FYNNEI. The CDR3 region has the DNA TGTGCCAGCAGACAATTTAGGGGGATCTACAATGAGCAGTTCTTC. It translates to CASRQFRGIYNEQFF.

The J gene is TRBJ1-6, the V gene TRBV5-1, with TRBD1 matching 7 bases. Germline assignment: CDR1 SGHRS and CDR2 YFSETQ. V trimming: 4 bases; J trimming: 6 bases; junction bases outside the gene matches: 13. This CDR3 comprises 17 residues. The CDR3 spells CASSLVPDRVSNSPLHF. The CDR3 bases are TGCGCCAGCAGCCTCGTTCCAGACAGGGTCAGTAATTCACCCCTCCACTTT.

This chain joins TRBV3-1 (or the pseudogene TRBV3-2) and TRBJ2-3, with D possibly TRBD2 on 5 matching bases. This CDR3 is built from 13 residues. Germline CDR1 reads LGHDT; CDR2 reads YNNKEL (reference sequence). Trimming took off 0 bases at V and 9 bases at J, with 10 bases between the two ends. The CDR3 nucleotides are TGTGCCAGCAGCCAAGATCGGGATTCCACGCAGTATTTT. It yields the protein CASSQDRDSTQYF.

The genes are TRBV19 and TRBJ1-5, with D unresolved. V was cut by 6 bases and J by 6 bases, with 15 bases left in between. Germline CDR1 and CDR2: LNHDA and SQIVND (reference sequence). The length of the CDR3 is 14 residues. The chain's CDR3 is CASSPPRAGQPQHF. CDR3 sequence (DNA): TGTGCCAGTAGCCCCCCACGGGCGGGTCAGCCCCAGCATTTT.

J is TRBJ1-5 and V is TRBV7-9; tentative D call: TRBD1 (5 bases). V was clipped by 4 bases and J by 1 base, with 14 bases between them. Germline CDR1 is SEHNR and CDR2 is FQNEAQ (reference sequence). CDR3 size: 16 residues. CDR3 nucleotide sequence: TGTGCCAGCAGCTCCGGACACATTTTGAGCAATCAGCCCCAGCATTTT. Translation: CASSSGHILSNQPQHF.

V and J are TRBV5-1 and TRBJ2-2; no reliable D call. The germline V gene has CDR1 SGHRS and CDR2 YFSETQ. V was trimmed by 0 bases and J by 4 bases, leaving 10 bases between them. The CDR3 totals 15 residues. This chain's CDR3 is CASSLDGLSTGELFF. The CDR3, as DNA: TGCGCCAGCAGCTTGGACGGGTTAAGCACCGGGGAGCTGTTTTTT.

This sequence joins TRBV19 and TRBJ2-2; D unclear. CDR3 length equals 14 residues. Germline CDR1 LNHDA, CDR2 SQIVND (reference sequence). V lost 7 bases and J 5 bases, leaving 14 bases between the germline ends. The chain's CDR3 is CASTNVGWTGELFF. The DNA of the CDR3 is TGTGCCAGTACTAATGTCGGTTGGACCGGGGAGCTGTTTTTT.

V and J are TRBV3-1 (or the pseudogene TRBV3-2) and TRBJ2-3; perhaps TRBD2 as D (5 bases). With 5 bases removed from V and 8 bases from J, the gap between germline ends came to 14 bases. This CDR3 has 13 amino acids. CDR1 and CDR2 (germline): LGHDT, YNNKEL (reference sequence). DNA of the CDR3: TGTGCCAGCAGCGGCGGGCGAAAGGGTACGCAGTATTTT. It specifies CASSGGRKGTQYF.

The J gene is TRBJ1-2, the V gene TRBV5-4; 11 positions match TRBD1. The CDR3 extends over 14 amino acids. V lost 2 bases, J lost 8 bases, and 5 bases stayed unmatched. Germline V gene data show CDR1 as SGHNT and CDR2 as YYREEE (reference sequence). The CDR3 loop is CASSFGQGAGGYTF. In DNA form, the CDR3 reads TGTGCCAGCAGCTTCGGACAGGGGGCGGGAGGCTACACCTTC.

The V and J genes are TRBV6-5 and TRBJ2-1, with 10 bases matching TRBD1. The trim removed 6 bases at V and 9 bases at J, leaving 8 bases unmatched. This CDR3 is built from 14 residues. CDR1 and CDR2 from the germline V gene are MNHEY and SVGAGI. CDR3: CASRRGTGVIEQFF. The CDR3 nucleotides are TGTGCCAGCAGAAGGGGGACAGGGGTGATTGAGCAGTTCTTC.

The chain links TRBV2 to TRBJ1-5; TRBD1 matches at 10 bases. The CDR3 spans 15 residues. V was clipped by 8 bases and J by 4 bases; unmatched bases: 8. Per germline, CDR1 SNHLY and CDR2 FYNNEI. CDR3 bases: TGTGCCAGCGCCGGACAGGGGGGATTAAATCAGCCCCAGCATTTT. Residues: CASAGQGGLNQPQHF.

V gene TRBV5-1 combines with J gene TRBJ2-2, with 9 bases aligning to TRBD1. Looked up from germline, CDR1 is SGHRS and CDR2 is YFSETQ. Trimming took 5 bases from V and 3 from J; bases not matched to a gene: 2. CDR3 length: 14 residues. CDR3 bases: TGCGCCAGCAGTAGGACAGGGGACACCGGGGAGCTGTTTTTT. Protein: CASSRTGDTGELFF. Full variable domain (outside the CDR3, taken from reference TRBV5-1 and TRBJ2-2): KAGVTQTPRYLIKTRGQQVTLSCSPISGHRSVSWYQQTPGQGLQFLFEYFSETQRNKGNFPGRFSGRQFSNSRSEMNVSTLELGDSALYLCASSRTGDTGELFFGEGSRLTVL.

This chain uses TRBV5-1 with TRBJ2-7; 9 bases align to TRBD2. Germline V gene lookup returns CDR1 SGHRS and CDR2 YFSETQ. V gave up 1 base and J gave up 7 bases; unmatched junction bases: 9. The CDR3 runs to 15 residues. CDR3 DNA: TGCGCCAGCAGCTTGATGGGCGGGAGGGCAGAGGAGCAGTACTTC. As protein: CASSLMGGRAEEQYF.

The genes are TRBV5-5 and TRBJ1-2; tentatively, D is TRBD1 (5 bases). The germline gives CDR1 SGHKS, CDR2 YYEKEE (reference sequence). This CDR3 is 15 amino acids long. V lost 3 bases and J lost 7, with 19 bases in between. CDR3 sequence: CASSSGDSLRGGYTF. CDR3 coding DNA: TGTGCCAGCAGCTCGGGGGACTCACTTAGGGGTGGCTACACCTTC.

The V call is TRBV3-1 (or the pseudogene TRBV3-2), the J call TRBJ2-7; 10 bases are shared with TRBD1. V lost 5 bases and J lost 5; bases outside the gene matches: 15. CDR1 and CDR2 from the germline V gene are LGHDT and YNNKEL (reference sequence). This CDR3 has 17 amino acids. The CDR3 bases are TGTGCCAGCAGCTCCCGGCAGTCTCAGGGACAGGGGCACGAGCAGTACTTC. It translates to CASSSRQSQGQGHEQYF.

DNA of the CDR3: TGTGCCAGCAGTTACACTCGGGTGCTGAACACCGGGGAGCTGTTTTTT. The encoded protein is CASSYTRVLNTGELFF. This sequence joins TRBV6-2 or TRBV6-3 and TRBJ2-2, with unresolved D. CDR1 is MNHEY and CDR2 is SVGEGT in the germline V gene. V was trimmed by 2 bases and J by 1 base, leaving 11 bases between them. CDR3 length equals 16 residues.

The gene calls are TRBV4-1 and TRBJ2-7, with 9 bases matching TRBD2. J lost 4 bases, V lost 4 bases, and 5 bases had no gene match. This CDR3 contains 14 residues. Per the germline V gene, CDR1 is MGHRA and CDR2 is YSYEKL. DNA for the CDR3: TGCGCCAGCAGCCCCTTGGCGGGAGGGTACGAGCAGTACTTC. This codes for CASSPLAGGYEQYF.

V usage is TRBV4-3 and J usage is TRBJ1-4; 7 bases match TRBD1. Germline assignment: CDR1 LGHNA and CDR2 YSLEER. Trimming took 1 base from V and 14 from J; bases not matched to a gene: 10. CDR3 length equals 14 residues. The DNA of the CDR3 is TGCGCCAGCAGCCAAGGTCTACAGGGGATCCGGCTGTTTTTT. Its translation is CASSQGLQGIRLFF.

The gene calls are TRBV7-6 and TRBJ2-2, with 8 bases fitting TRBD2. The CDR3 sequence is 14 residues long. The germline V gene has CDR1 SGHVS and CDR2 FNYEAQ. V shed 4 bases and J 7 bases; nucleotides not matched to a gene: 5. Here the CDR3 DNA reads TGTGCCAGCAGCTCACCGGCGGGGGGCGGGGAGCTGTTTTTT. It codes for CASSSPAGGGELFF.

The genes are TRBV19 and TRBJ2-7; D is ambiguous. This CDR3 has 13 amino acids. Germline V gene lookup returns CDR1 LNHDA and CDR2 SQIVND (reference sequence). Between the trimmed V and J ends, which lost 5 bases and 6 bases, there was a span of 14 bases. The CDR3 coding sequence is TGTGCCAGTAGTGTCAGGATGGGTATCGAGCAGTACTTC. Amino acids: CASSVRMGIEQYF.

The chain links TRBV6-5 to TRBJ2-2, with 10 bases aligning to TRBD2. Trimming cost V 6 bases and J 5 bases; bases outside gene matches: 6. This CDR3 has 15 amino acids. Germline assignment: CDR1 MNHEY and CDR2 SVGAGI. As DNA, the CDR3 is TGTGCCAGCAGGAAGATAGCGGGGGGAACCGGGGAGCTGTTTTTT. Translation: CASRKIAGGTGELFF.

The genes are TRBV7-9 and TRBJ2-1, with 7 bases fitting TRBD2. In germline, CDR1 is SEHNR, CDR2 FQNEAQ (reference sequence). The CDR3 contains 18 residues. Trimming took 5 bases from V and 0 from J; bases not matched to a gene: 13. Here the CDR3 DNA reads TGTGCCAGCAGCCACACCCCAGCGGGGCCCAGCTCCTACAATGAGCAGTTCTTC. Translated, it gives CASSHTPAGPSSYNEQFF.

This clone was detected once. CDR3 protein: CASASGTTREQYF. CDR3 DNA: TGTGCCAGCGCATCAGGGACTACGAGGGAGCAGTACTTC. This chain links TRBV6-5 with TRBJ2-7; 7 bases map to TRBD2. Germline CDR1 is MNHEY and CDR2 is SVGAGI. V gave up 8 bases and J gave up 7 bases; unmatched junction bases: 11. The CDR3 is 13 amino acids.

The sample holds one count of this clone. This sequence joins TRBV16 and TRBJ2-7, with a weak D call TRBD1 (5 bases). Germline CDR1 and CDR2: KGHSY and FQNENV. The CDR3 has 15 residues. Trimming removed 0 bases from V and 2 bases from J, with 11 bases in between. Here the CDR3 DNA reads TGTGCCAGCAGCCAATCAAGGGCAGGGACCTACGAGCAGTACTTC. Protein product: CASSQSRAGTYEQYF.

This chain connects TRBV30 to TRBJ2-7, with TRBD1 as a possible D gene (5 bases). This CDR3 contains 13 residues. The ends were cut back, 6 bases at V and 4 bases at J, with 16 bases in the middle. In germline, CDR1 is GTSNPN, CDR2 SVGIG (reference sequence). The CDR3 bases are TGTGCCTGTGTAACAGGAAGCTTTTACGAGCAGTACTTC. It translates to CACVTGSFYEQYF. Based on the CDR3 plus reference TRBV30 and TRBJ2-7, the full variable domain is SQTIHQWPATLVQPVGSPLSLECTVEGTSNPNLYWYRQAAGRGLQLLFYSVGIGQISSEVPQNLSASRPQDRQFILSSKKLLLSDSGFYLCACVTGSFYEQYFGPGTRLTVT.

This chain joins TRBV24-1 and TRBJ2-1; 8 nucleotides agree with TRBD2. CDR1 is KGHDR, CDR2 SFDVKD, per germline. The V gene end was trimmed by 8 bases and the J gene end by 9 bases; junction bases not matched to a gene: 11. The length of the CDR3 is 14 residues. CDR3 DNA: TGTGCCACCAACGCGGGAGGCCCGGCGGTTGAGCAGTTCTTC. Residues: CATNAGGPAVEQFF.